Following are 27 T cell receptor beta chains from one sample sequenced in a study of shared clonotypes between healthy human individuals. Only in-frame clones appear in the TCRdb table, and some are missing; sequencing was by immunoSEQ multiplex PCR. The table has about 820,000 clones, nearly 95% seen once. CD45RO-negative, CCR7-selected cells formed the naive CD8 fraction, which excluded terminally differentiated effector memory CD45RA+ cells. The sample consisted of naive CD8+ T cells sorted from blood. The receptors were gathered from a man younger than 45 in good health.

Only a few counts were recorded for this clone. The V gene is TRBV6-1, the J gene TRBJ1-2; TRBD1 agrees at 8 bases. Trimming cost V 3 bases and J 1 base; bases outside gene matches: 13. Germline V gene sequence: CDR1 MNHNS, CDR2 SASEGT. The CDR3 sequence is 18 residues long. For the CDR3, the DNA is TGTGCCAGCAGTGATTTACCGGGACAGGCCACTGGTAACTATGGCTACACCTTC. It translates to CASSDLPGQATGNYGYTF.

This clone was detected only once. The chain combines TRBV27 with TRBJ1-1; D is possibly TRBD1 (5 bases). CDR1 is MNHEY, CDR2 SMNVEV, per germline (reference sequence). This CDR3 comprises 14 residues. Trimming took 2 bases from V and 6 from J, leaving 13 bases between them. The CDR3 bases are TGTGCCAGCAGTTTAGGGATGGGGGGTGCTGAAGCTTTCTTT. Amino acids: CASSLGMGGAEAFF.

The chain uses TRBV7-9 and TRBJ2-6, with D perhaps TRBD1 (5 bases). The CDR3 contains 16 residues. The V end was cut by 8 bases, the J end by 0 bases, with 14 bases between. Germline V gene lookup returns CDR1 SEHNR and CDR2 FQNEAQ (reference sequence). CDR3 nucleotide sequence: TGTGCCAGCCCGCGACAGCCATACTCTGGGGCCAACGTCCTGACTTTC. Residues: CASPRQPYSGANVLTF.

The rearrangement links TRBV27 to TRBJ2-2; 9 bases agree with TRBD1. The germline CDR1 and CDR2 sequences are MNHEY and SMNVEV (reference sequence). There are 18 residues in the CDR3. J gave up 3 bases and V 8 bases, and 16 bases lay outside the gene matches. The CDR3 nucleotides are TGTGCCAGCCACACCCGGGTACCGGGACAGGGTCACACCGGGGAGCTGTTTTTT. Translation: CASHTRVPGQGHTGELFF.

V gene TRBV19 combines with J gene TRBJ2-1; D tentatively fits TRBD1 or TRBD2 (5 bases each). V lost 7 bases to trimming and J lost 7 bases, with 32 bases between them. CDR1 and CDR2 (germline): LNHDA, SQIVND (reference sequence). The CDR3 runs to 19 residues. This CDR3 is CASILRSGREVHKGNEQFF. The DNA of the CDR3 is TGTGCCAGTATCCTCCGCAGCGGCCGGGAAGTACACAAGGGGAATGAGCAGTTCTTC.

The genes are TRBV6-5 and TRBJ2-1; 8 bases fit TRBD2. With 5 bases clipped from V and 2 bases from J, the junction kept 5 bases outside the gene matches. The germline gives CDR1 MNHEY, CDR2 SVGAGI. This CDR3 has 15 amino acids. CDR3 DNA sequence: TGTGCCAGCAGTACCGGGACTAGGGCCTACAATGAGCAGTTCTTC. It yields the protein CASSTGTRAYNEQFF.

Turning to this clone: The same CDR3 can be traced to other DNA sequences in this sample. The V and J genes are TRBV11-2 and TRBJ2-3; D is uncertain. CDR1 SGHAT and CDR2 FQNNGV come from the germline V gene. The CDR3 is made up of 13 amino acids. With 3 bases removed from V and 6 bases from J, the gap between germline ends came to 10 bases. This chain's CDR3 is CASSLGPGDTQYF. The CDR3 coding sequence is TGTGCCAGCAGCTTGGGCCCGGGTGATACGCAGTATTTT.

This rearrangement joins TRBV7-8 to TRBJ2-1; 12 positions agree with TRBD2. Germline V gene sequence: CDR1 SGHVS, CDR2 FQNEAQ. This CDR3 is 17 amino acids long. The junction had 11 bases not matched to a gene; V was cut back by 3 bases and J by 8 bases. This chain's CDR3 is CASSFTRLAGDFDEQFF. As DNA, the CDR3 is TGTGCCAGCAGCTTCACGCGACTAGCGGGAGATTTCGATGAGCAGTTCTTC.

This chain uses TRBV7-9 with TRBJ1-4; TRBD1 might be the D (5 bases). The CDR3 is 15 residues long. Deletions cut 5 bases from V and 0 bases from J, with 10 bases between. The germline V gene has CDR1 SEHNR and CDR2 FQNEAQ (reference sequence). CDR3 sequence reads: CASSITGTTNEKLFF. The CDR3 nucleotides are TGTGCCAGCAGCATAACAGGCACAACTAATGAAAAACTGTTTTTT.

The chain links TRBV10-3 to TRBJ2-6, with D hard to call. The V end lost 4 bases, the J end lost 0 bases, and 7 bases lay between the germline ends. The CDR3 length is 15 residues. CDR1 ENHRY and CDR2 SYGVKD come from the germline V gene. The CDR3 here is CAISGVGSGANVLTF. As DNA, the CDR3 is TGTGCCATCAGTGGTGTGGGCTCTGGGGCCAACGTCCTGACTTTC.

J is TRBJ2-7 and V is TRBV6-1; D unresolved. The CDR3 consists of 13 residues. CDR1 and CDR2 from the germline V gene are MNHNS and SASEGT. Trimming shortened V by 2 bases and J by 3 bases, and 8 bases separated the two germline ends. DNA of the CDR3: TGTGCCAGCAGTGAATGGGGTCTCTACGAGCAGTACTTC. Encoded protein: CASSEWGLYEQYF.

This clone was found once. The J gene is TRBJ2-1, the V gene TRBV19; 9 bases are shared with TRBD2. With V trimmed by 1 base and J by 7 bases, 5 bases remained unmatched. From germline, CDR1 is LNHDA and CDR2 SQIVND (reference sequence). The CDR3 has 15 residues. CDR3 nucleotide sequence: TGTGCCAGTAGTATAGCGGGACTAGCTGGGAATGAGCAGTTCTTC. Amino acid sequence: CASSIAGLAGNEQFF.

This sequence joins TRBV6-5 and TRBJ2-7, with no clear D. CDR3 length: 12 residues. V lost 6 bases to trimming and J lost 6 bases, with 12 bases between them. Germline CDR1 MNHEY, CDR2 SVGAGI. This CDR3 is CASSHLWGEQYF. CDR3 DNA: TGTGCCAGCAGCCATTTATGGGGCGAGCAGTACTTC.

The chain recombines TRBV7-2 with TRBJ2-5, with D uncertain. The CDR3 covers 12 residues. The V end lost 1 base, the J end lost 2 bases, and 2 bases lay between the germline ends. Germline loops: CDR1 SGHTA, CDR2 FQGNSA. DNA for the CDR3: TGTGCCAGCAGCTTAGGGCAAGAGACCCAGTACTTC. Amino acid sequence: CASSLGQETQYF.

CDR3 sequence (DNA): TGTGCCAGCAGTTTAATCGGGACTCGAAGCTCCTACGAGCAGTACTTC. It is translated as CASSLIGTRSSYEQYF. The chain uses TRBV28 and TRBJ2-7, with D possibly TRBD2 on 6 matching bases. Germline CDR1 reads MDHEN; CDR2 reads SYDVKM. The CDR3 totals 16 residues. Trimming cost V 2 bases and J 0 bases, with 14 bases left between them.

Here the CDR3 DNA reads TGTGCCAGCAGCTCCGGGACAGGGAGCAGGTACGAGCAGTACTTC. Translating it yields CASSSGTGSRYEQYF. This sequence joins TRBV7-9 and TRBJ2-7; 9 nucleotides line up with TRBD1. Per germline, CDR1 SEHNR and CDR2 FQNEAQ (reference sequence). V gave up 4 bases and J gave up 4 bases; unmatched junction bases: 8. This CDR3 region has 15 residues.

The chain links TRBV6-5 to TRBJ2-7; TRBD1 matches 8 bases. The CDR3 extends over 14 amino acids. After removal of 1 base from V and 5 bases from J, the junction contained 4 bases not matched to a gene. CDR1 MNHEY and CDR2 SVGAGI come from the germline V gene. This CDR3 is CASSYWTGNDEQYF. The CDR3 nucleotides read TGTGCCAGCAGTTACTGGACAGGGAATGACGAGCAGTACTTC.

The rearrangement joins TRBV28 to TRBJ1-2, with 8 bases matching TRBD1. Germline CDR1 is MDHEN and CDR2 is SYDVKM. J was trimmed by 3 bases and V by 5 bases; bases with no gene match: 5. The CDR3 is 14 residues long. The CDR3 coding sequence is TGTGCCAGCAGTAACAGGACAGGGTACTATGGCTACACCTTC. It specifies CASSNRTGYYGYTF.

The genes are TRBV19 and TRBJ2-7, with D perhaps TRBD1 or TRBD2 (6 bases each). Germline CDR1 reads LNHDA; CDR2 reads SQIVND (reference sequence). The V end lost 2 bases, the J end lost 6 bases, and 17 bases lay between the germline ends. The CDR3 has 15 residues. CDR3 region: CASSIFGQSGGEQYF. In nucleotides, the CDR3 is TGTGCCAGTAGTATATTTGGACAGTCCGGGGGCGAGCAGTACTTC.

This chain joins TRBV29-1 and TRBJ2-2; 8 nucleotides align to TRBD2. V trimming: 0 bases; J trimming: 0 bases; junction bases outside the gene matches: 6. The CDR3 length is 17 residues. The germline gives CDR1 SQVTM, CDR2 ANQGSEA. The CDR3 DNA reads TGCAGCGTTGAAGATCCTCCGACTAGCGCGAACACCGGGGAGCTGTTTTTT. It translates to CSVEDPPTSANTGELFF.

The genes are TRBV15 and TRBJ2-1; 11 bases align to TRBD2. Trimming removed 0 bases from V and 10 bases from J; junction bases left unmatched: 11. Germline loops: CDR1 LNHNV, CDR2 YYDKDF (reference sequence). The CDR3 spans 17 residues. CDR3 DNA: TGTGCCACCAGCAGAGATGCCTCAACTAGCGGGAGTGGGGAGCAGTTCTTC. This gives the protein CATSRDASTSGSGEQFF.

This chain connects TRBV7-9 to TRBJ2-5, with D perhaps TRBD1 (6 bases). Germline V gene sequence: CDR1 SEHNR, CDR2 FQNEAQ (reference sequence). This CDR3 is built from 16 residues. The ends were cut back, 5 bases at V and 0 bases at J, with 16 bases in the middle. The CDR3 sequence: CASSPRPGHHQETQYF. CDR3 DNA sequence: TGTGCCAGCAGCCCCAGGCCGGGACACCACCAAGAGACCCAGTACTTC. Variable domain in full (rest from reference TRBV7-9 and TRBJ2-5): DTGVSQNPRHKITKRGQNVTFRCDPISEHNRLYWYRQTLGQGPEFLTYFQNEAQLEKSRLLSDRFSAERPKGSFSTLEIQRTEQGDSAMYLCASSPRPGHHQETQYFGPGTRLLVL.

The genes are TRBV27 and TRBJ2-5, with D perhaps matching TRBD1 (5 bases). The CDR3 loop spans 16 amino acids. Germline V gene data show CDR1 as MNHEY and CDR2 as SMNVEV (reference sequence). The V gene lost 4 bases and the J gene lost 5 bases, with 20 bases spanning the gap. This CDR3 reads CASSSARQYPRETQYF. For the CDR3, the DNA is TGTGCCAGCAGTTCCGCCCGACAGTACCCGAGGGAGACCCAGTACTTC.

The genes are TRBV5-1 and TRBJ2-3, with 7 bases that match TRBD2. Per germline, CDR1 SGHRS and CDR2 YFSETQ. The length of the CDR3 is 14 residues. The V segment lost 4 bases and the J segment 2 bases; nucleotides outside the gene matches: 4. CDR3 region: CASSGSGDTDTQYF. CDR3 in DNA: TGCGCCAGCAGCGGGAGCGGGGACACAGATACGCAGTATTTT.

V and J are TRBV7-9 and TRBJ2-1, with D maybe TRBD2 (5 bases). V shed 4 bases and J shed 8 bases, with 9 bases lying between them. Germline V gives CDR1 SEHNR, CDR2 FQNEAQ (reference sequence). CDR3 length: 12 amino acids. The CDR3 sequence is CASSSLSDEQFF. Here the CDR3 DNA reads TGTGCCAGCAGCTCACTTAGCGATGAGCAGTTCTTC.

This chain connects TRBV29-1 to TRBJ2-1; a possible D gene is TRBD2 (6 bases). There are 13 residues in the CDR3. Trimming took 6 bases from V and 8 from J, leaving 17 bases between them. From germline, CDR1 is SQVTM and CDR2 ANQGSEA. The CDR3 DNA follows: TGCAGCGTGAGGCTAGCGAATTGGGATGAGCAGTTCTTC. Its translation: CSVRLANWDEQFF.

V usage is TRBV7-9 and J usage is TRBJ2-7; 7 bases are a match to TRBD2. Germline CDR1 SEHNR, CDR2 FQNEAQ (reference sequence). The CDR3 has 14 residues. The V and J ends lost 6 bases and 4 bases, in that order; junction bases with no gene match: 9. The CDR3 nucleotides read TGTGCCAGCAGTCTCCCTAGCGGAGAATACGAGCAGTACTTC. Encoded protein: CASSLPSGEYEQYF.